Sequencing of this T cell receptor beta chain was carried out in a study of CD8 T cells in Susac syndrome. Germline CDR1 MNHNS, CDR2 SASEGT. V dropped 6 bases and J dropped 4 bases, with 19 bases sitting between them. The CDR3 covers 16 residues. With random hexamers, reverse transcription was performed on about 0.45 to 1 ug of RNA. TCRdb reprocessed the immunoSEQ multiplex PCR reads with MiXCR, giving one entry per CDR3 protein. The sample lists fewer than 300,000 distinct CDR3 sequences; around 84% were seen once. This TCR was sampled from a human donor with multiple sclerosis. The chain uses TRBV6-1 and TRBJ1-3; a weak D match, TRBD1 (6 bases). Sequencing was done on a sample of CD8+ T cells from PBMCs. CDR3 protein: CASRTPNRVRGNTIYF. Here the CDR3 DNA reads TGTGCCAGCAGAACTCCGAACAGGGTCAGAGGAAACACCATATATTTT.